The 26 T cell receptor beta chains listed next were all sequenced from one sample in a study of blood T cell repertoires in COVID-19. The table came from immunoSEQ multiplex PCR; TCRdb's copy has only in-frame clones and leaves some out. The sample contains 45,000 to 55,000 clones, under 90% of which appear only once. What was sequenced was peripheral blood. The receptors come from an older man with COVID-19, enrolled during active disease.

This rearrangement joins TRBV24-1 to TRBJ2-5; TRBD1 might be the D (5 bases). Germline values: CDR1 KGHDR, CDR2 SFDVKD. This CDR3 has 13 residues. V lost 6 bases to trimming and J lost 0 bases, with 7 bases between them. The CDR3 DNA is TGTGCCACCAGTCACAGGAACCAAGAGACCCAGTACTTC. This sequence encodes CATSHRNQETQYF.

The V and J genes are TRBV24-1 and TRBJ1-2, with D possibly TRBD1 on 6 matching bases. Germline values: CDR1 KGHDR, CDR2 SFDVKD. V lost 2 bases and J 1 base, leaving 7 bases between the germline ends. This CDR3 region has 14 residues. The CDR3 sequence is CATSDWTVNYGYTF. The CDR3 DNA is TGTGCCACCAGTGATTGGACAGTTAACTATGGCTACACCTTC.

This chain links TRBV21-1 with TRBJ1-2. TRBV21-1 is marked as a pseudogene. CDR3 length: 15 residues. The CDR3 here is CASSSGLEGPYGYTF. The CDR3 nucleotides read TGTGCCAGCAGCTCGGGCCTGGAGGGCCCCTATGGCTACACCTTC.

The CDR3 sequence: CASSPTGGAQPQHF. Written as DNA, the CDR3 is TGTGCCAGCAGTCCGACCGGGGGGGCTCAGCCCCAGCATTTT. The V call is TRBV11-2, the J call TRBJ1-5; tentative D call: TRBD1 (6 bases). Germline CDR1 reads SGHAT; CDR2 reads FQNNGV. V gave up 6 bases and J gave up 6 bases, with 15 bases separating them. The CDR3 totals 14 residues.

This chain uses TRBV18 with TRBJ1-2; a weak D match, TRBD1 (6 bases). The CDR3 consists of 13 residues. The germline gives CDR1 KGHSH, CDR2 LQKENI. V was clipped by 2 bases and J by 4 bases, with 8 bases between them. DNA for the CDR3: TGTGCCAGCTCACCAGGGGGCTTCTATGGCTACACCTTC. It is translated as CASSPGGFYGYTF.

V is TRBV11-3 and J is TRBJ2-1; D not resolved. Trimming shortened V by 4 bases and J by 9 bases, and 7 bases separated the two germline ends. The germline CDR1 and CDR2 sequences are SGHNT and YENEEA. The CDR3 length is 11 residues. CDR3 loop: CASSYAGEQFF. The CDR3 nucleotides are TGTGCCAGCAGCTACGCAGGTGAGCAGTTCTTC.

The V call is TRBV28, the J call TRBJ2-7, with 10 bases matching TRBD1. Germline CDR1 is MDHEN and CDR2 is SYDVKM. This CDR3 comprises 15 residues. V shed 6 bases, J shed 3 bases, and the junction held 8 bases outside the gene matches. CDR3 nucleotides: TGTGCCAGCAGCAGCCCCGGGACAGGGGACTACGAGCAGTACGTC. Encoded protein: CASSSPGTGDYEQYV.

This chain uses TRBV5-6 with TRBJ1-1; no reliable D call. V lost 2 bases and J lost 8, with 10 bases in between. CDR1 is SGHDT, CDR2 YYEEEE, per germline. CDR3 size: 12 residues. CDR3 sequence reads: CASSFNRIEAFF. CDR3 nucleotides: TGTGCCAGCAGCTTTAACAGAATCGAAGCTTTCTTT.

This clone appeared a few times. This sequence joins TRBV2 and TRBJ2-2; D is ambiguous. The germline V gene has CDR1 SNHLY and CDR2 FYNNEI. V was trimmed by 4 bases and J by 4 bases, leaving 7 bases between them. This CDR3 spans 13 amino acids. CDR3 sequence (DNA): TGTGCCAGCAGTGCGGTGAGCACCGGGGAGCTGTTTTTT. This gives the protein CASSAVSTGELFF.

The gene calls are TRBV3-1 (or the pseudogene TRBV3-2) and TRBJ2-7; maybe TRBD2 (5 bases). V was pared by 0 bases and J by 12 bases, with 12 bases between. This CDR3 comprises 12 residues. The germline V gene has CDR1 LGHDT and CDR2 YNNKEL (reference sequence). The CDR3 nucleotides are TGTGCCAGCAGCCAAGATTCCCGACTACGGTACTTC. As protein: CASSQDSRLRYF.

J is TRBJ1-2 and V is TRBV9; maybe TRBD1 (6 bases). The CDR3 is made up of 14 amino acids. V lost 0 bases and J 8 bases, leaving 14 bases between the germline ends. Per germline, CDR1 SGDLS and CDR2 YYNGEE. CDR3 sequence: CASSVVAAGAGYTF. CDR3 DNA sequence: TGTGCCAGCAGCGTAGTCGCGGCAGGGGCCGGCTACACCTTC.

The CDR3 reads CASSLETSGDYEQYV. The CDR3 coding sequence is TGTGCCAGCAGCTTAGAAACTAGCGGGGACTACGAGCAGTACGTC. The chain recombines TRBV7-9 with TRBJ2-7, with 10 bases matching TRBD2. CDR1 and CDR2 from the germline V gene are SEHNR and FQNEAQ (reference sequence). V was pared by 1 base and J by 3 bases, with 3 bases of the junction left unmatched. This CDR3 region has 15 residues.

The gene calls are TRBV18 and TRBJ2-1; tentative D call: TRBD2 (5 bases). Germline values: CDR1 KGHSH, CDR2 LQKENI. The CDR3 consists of 17 residues. Trimming took 2 bases from V and 0 from J, leaving 14 bases between them. The DNA for the CDR3 is TGTGCCAGCTCACCAAGGGCAGCGGTTAACTCCTACAATGAGCAGTTCTTC. As protein: CASSPRAAVNSYNEQFF.

The chain carries TRBV7-2 and TRBJ1-2; 12 positions agree with TRBD1. The trim removed 5 bases at V and 3 bases at J, leaving 13 bases unmatched. CDR1 SGHTA and CDR2 FQGNSA come from the germline V gene. The CDR3 loop spans 18 amino acids. In DNA form, the CDR3 reads TGTGCCAGCAGCCTTAGGGTCGGGACAGGGGGCAGAGACTATGGCTACACCTTC. Amino acids: CASSLRVGTGGRDYGYTF.

This clone was seen just once. The rearrangement uses TRBV10-2 and TRBJ1-5, with 9 bases identical to TRBD1. Germline V CDR1 and CDR2: WSHSY, SAAADI. After removal of 0 bases from V and 6 bases from J, the junction contained 6 bases not matched to a gene. This CDR3 is 16 amino acids long. CDR3 sequence: CASSESGGTGPQPQHF. The DNA of the CDR3 is TGCGCCAGCAGTGAGTCCGGGGGGACAGGGCCTCAGCCCCAGCATTTT.

This clone was counted between two and nine times. The rearrangement uses TRBV6-2 or TRBV6-3 and TRBJ1-2; maybe TRBD1 (5 bases). The V gene lost 0 bases and the J gene lost 5 bases, with 13 bases spanning the gap. CDR1 MNHEY and CDR2 SVGEGT come from the germline V gene. The CDR3 loop spans 15 amino acids. The CDR3 DNA follows: TGTGCCAGCAGTTACTCAGGCAGGGAAGGATATGGCTACACCTTC. This sequence encodes CASSYSGREGYGYTF.

The chain carries TRBV24-1 and TRBJ1-1; D is uncertain. Per the germline V gene, CDR1 is KGHDR and CDR2 is SFDVKD. Trimming shortened V by 10 bases and J by 3 bases, and 11 bases separated the two germline ends. The CDR3 has 12 residues. CDR3 loop: CATSFEYTEAFF. The DNA for the CDR3 is TGTGCCACATCCTTCGAGTACACTGAAGCTTTCTTT.

This clone was recorded once. The rearrangement links TRBV3-1 (or the pseudogene TRBV3-2) to TRBJ2-5; D remains ambiguous. Trimming shortened V by 4 bases and J by 5 bases, and 14 bases separated the two germline ends. This CDR3 contains 14 residues. Germline V gives CDR1 LGHDT, CDR2 YNNKEL (reference sequence). The CDR3 sequence: CASSRRLTGETQYF. The CDR3 coding sequence is TGTGCCAGCAGCCGGCGGTTGACCGGGGAGACCCAGTACTTC.

V gene TRBV7-8 combines with J gene TRBJ2-3; 10 bases are shared with TRBD2. The CDR3 length is 17 residues. The germline CDR1 and CDR2 sequences are SGHVS and FQNEAQ. V was pared by 4 bases and J by 1 base, with 8 bases of the junction left unmatched. In DNA, the CDR3 is TGTGCCAGCAGCTCACTACTAGCGGGGAGTGGCACAGATACGCAGTATTTT. Translating it yields CASSSLLAGSGTDTQYF.

This chain joins TRBV2 and TRBJ2-3; D uncertain. CDR1 SNHLY and CDR2 FYNNEI come from the germline V gene. Trimming took 0 bases from V and 5 from J, leaving 9 bases between them. This CDR3 is built from 14 residues. The CDR3 sequence is CASSEALLEDTQYF. CDR3 nucleotide sequence: TGTGCCAGCAGTGAAGCGCTTCTAGAAGATACGCAGTATTTT.

The rearrangement uses TRBV12-3 or TRBV12-4 and TRBJ1-1, with D unclear. The CDR3 is 13 residues long. V was shortened by 6 bases and J by 6 bases, with 14 bases between the two germline ends. CDR3 DNA sequence: TGTGCCAGCAGCGCCCTTCGGGGTTCTGAAGCTTTCTTT. Translating gives CASSALRGSEAFF.

The chain couples TRBV27 to TRBJ2-7; D gene ambiguous. Trimming took off 3 bases at V and 5 bases at J, with 5 bases between the two ends. This CDR3 spans 11 amino acids. Germline V gene sequence: CDR1 MNHEY, CDR2 SMNVEV (reference sequence). The CDR3 spells CASSFANEQYV. DNA for the CDR3: TGTGCCAGCAGTTTTGCTAACGAGCAGTACGTC.

The V call is TRBV27, the J call TRBJ2-7; 8 positions match TRBD2. Germline V gene data show CDR1 as MNHEY and CDR2 as SMNVEV (reference sequence). The CDR3 contains 16 residues. V was clipped by 6 bases and J by 7 bases; unmatched bases: 17. As DNA, the CDR3 is TGTGCCAGCAGACCGGGCGAGCGGGAGTTGGTCGGGGAGCAGTACGTC. Protein sequence: CASRPGERELVGEQYV.

The chain uses TRBV3-1 (or the pseudogene TRBV3-2) and TRBJ1-4; 8 bases are a match to TRBD1. Looked up from germline, CDR1 is LGHDT and CDR2 is YNNKEL (reference sequence). The J segment lost 10 bases and the V segment lost 1 base, leaving 8 bases of the junction unmatched. This CDR3 has 15 amino acids. CDR3: CASSQGDRRAGKLFF. DNA for the CDR3: TGTGCCAGCAGCCAAGGGGACAGGAGAGCAGGAAAACTGTTTTTT.

This rearrangement joins TRBV4-1 to TRBJ1-1, with D possibly being TRBD1 (5 bases). The CDR3 loop spans 14 amino acids. Germline CDR1 is MGHRA and CDR2 is YSYEKL. With 1 base removed from V and 5 bases from J, the gap between germline ends came to 11 bases. The chain's CDR3 is CASSQGWGGTEAFF. CDR3 nucleotides: TGCGCCAGCAGCCAAGGGTGGGGGGGGACTGAAGCTTTCTTT.

The genes are TRBV3-1 (or the pseudogene TRBV3-2) and TRBJ1-1; D remains unclear. The germline V gene encodes CDR1 LGHDT and CDR2 YNNKEL (reference sequence). Trimming stripped 3 bases from V and 0 bases from J, with 11 bases between. CDR3 length: 15 amino acids. The CDR3 is CASSQMGSMNTEAFF. CDR3 nucleotide sequence: TGTGCCAGCAGCCAGATGGGCAGTATGAACACTGAAGCTTTCTTT.